This TCR beta chain was found in a study of cytomegalovirus exposure and HLA in healthy donors. Vbeta (60) and Jbeta (13) primers were used in the PCR. Clones were read by immunoSEQ multiplex PCR, and TCRdb kept only the in-frame ones, dropping some. The table lists some 170,000 clones, roughly four fifths of them singletons. This clone has more than one count but fewer than ten. Its antigen is undetermined. Study results and limitations: A later analysis linked a missense DCLRE1C variant to TCR beta V- and J-gene trimming.

V shed 11 bases and J 2 bases; nucleotides not matched to a gene: 7. Germline-derived CDR1 and CDR2 are SGHTA and FQGTGA. CDR3 size: 13 residues. The sample was PBMCs. This sequence was found in a woman between 40 and 50 years old in good health and CMV-seronegative. V is TRBV7-3 and J is TRBJ2-7, with 9 bases aligning to TRBD1. CDR3: CAVPGTGTYEQYF. CDR3 bases: TGTGCCGTCCCGGGGACAGGGACCTACGAGCAGTACTTC.